These 32 T cell receptor beta chains were sequenced from one sample in a study of T cell repertoires in MIS-A myocarditis. Sequencing used immunoSEQ multiplex PCR; TCRdb keeps in-frame clones, though not all of them. The sample lists about 16,000 clones, around 70% seen once, with more than 55% in the top ten. Sequenced sample: left ventricle heart tissue obtained at autopsy. The receptors stem from a man aged 18-30 years with fulminant myocarditis from multisystem inflammatory syndrome in adults (MIS-A) after COVID-19.

The chain combines TRBV7-9 with TRBJ1-3; 7 bases are a match to TRBD1. The CDR3 runs to 13 residues. V lost 10 bases, J lost 3 bases, and 6 bases stayed unmatched. The germline CDR1 and CDR2 sequences are SEHNR and FQNEAQ (reference sequence). The CDR3 sequence is CAIEGAFGNTIYF. CDR3 sequence (DNA): TGTGCCATAGAGGGGGCGTTTGGAAACACCATATATTTT.

This clone has only one observation. This sequence joins TRBV7-8 and TRBJ2-7; TRBD1 agrees at 7 bases. Trimming at V came to 0 bases and at J to 2 bases, leaving 7 bases not matched to a gene. From germline, CDR1 is SGHVS and CDR2 FQNEAQ. The CDR3 length is 16 residues. DNA for the CDR3: TGTGCCAGCAGCTTAGCCCTGGGACAGATAACCTACGAGCAGTACTTC. Amino acids: CASSLALGQITYEQYF. Supplemented by reference TRBV7-8 and TRBJ2-7, the full variable domain reads GAGVSQSPRYKVAKRGQDVALRCDPISGHVSLFWYQQALGQGPEFLTYFQNEAQLDKSGLPSDRFFAERPEGSVSTLKIQRTQQEDSAVYLCASSLALGQITYEQYFGPGTRLTVT.

The V gene is TRBV28, the J gene TRBJ2-5; 7 nucleotides align to TRBD2. The V gene's germline CDR1 is MDHEN and CDR2 SYDVKM. This CDR3 is built from 17 residues. The ends lost 5 bases at V and 3 bases at J; junction bases unmatched: 15. This chain's CDR3 is CASSGGGILAFEETQYF. CDR3 sequence (DNA): TGTGCCAGCAGTGGGGGGGGGATCTTAGCGTTTGAAGAGACCCAGTACTTC.

This chain joins TRBV30 and TRBJ2-1; D gene unclear. CDR1 is GTSNPN and CDR2 is SVGIG in the germline V gene (reference sequence). V shed 0 bases and J shed 4 bases, with 22 bases lying between them. CDR3 length equals 18 residues. CDR3 amino acids: CAWSVPWGSRLGYNEQFF. The DNA of the CDR3 is TGTGCCTGGAGTGTACCGTGGGGATCCCGACTGGGGTACAATGAGCAGTTCTTC.

This clone has only a few counts. V and J are TRBV7-2 and TRBJ2-2; D unresolved. The CDR3 contains 13 residues. V was trimmed by 8 bases and J by 6 bases, leaving 13 bases between them. Per the germline V gene, CDR1 is SGHTA and CDR2 is FQGNSA. This CDR3 reads CASARSTPGELFF. CDR3 nucleotide sequence: TGTGCCAGCGCCCGCTCGACCCCCGGGGAGCTGTTTTTT.

The chain carries TRBV28 and TRBJ1-3; maybe TRBD1 (6 bases). The CDR3 is 17 residues long. Trimming removed 5 bases from V and 4 bases from J, with 21 bases in between. Germline loops: CDR1 MDHEN, CDR2 SYDVKM. The CDR3 DNA is TGTGCCAGCAGTCCTCCCCCCGCCTACAGGGTAGGAAACACCATATATTTT. It specifies CASSPPPAYRVGNTIYF.

The CDR3 loop reads CASRGTPRGYTF. DNA of the CDR3: TGTGCCAGCAGGGGGACCCCTAGGGGCTACACCTTC. The chain uses TRBV6-4 and TRBJ1-2, with D possibly being TRBD1 (5 bases). Germline-derived CDR1 and CDR2 are MRHNA and SNTAGT. This CDR3 has 12 residues. V lost 6 bases and J 8 bases, leaving 13 bases between the germline ends.

This clone was detected a few times. The gene calls are TRBV7-3 and TRBJ2-1, with 10 nucleotides matching TRBD2. The trim removed 3 bases at V and 8 bases at J, leaving 4 bases unmatched. CDR1 is SGHTA and CDR2 is FQGTGA in the germline V gene. This CDR3 is built from 14 residues. The CDR3 nucleotides are TGTGCCAGCAGCTTGATAGCGGGAGGCGATGAGCAGTTCTTC. As protein: CASSLIAGGDEQFF.

On this clone itself: Within the sample, other DNA sequences also encode this same CDR3. This chain links TRBV5-5 with TRBJ1-1; 7 bases align to TRBD1. V was pared by 8 bases and J by 3 bases, with 13 bases of the junction left unmatched. The CDR3 length is 15 residues. Per the germline V gene, CDR1 is SGHKS and CDR2 is YYEKEE (reference sequence). CDR3 nucleotide sequence: TGTGCCAGTAGCCTTGCCGGGACAGAATACACTGAAGCTTTCTTT. Its protein is CASSLAGTEYTEAFF.

The chain carries TRBV6-1 and TRBJ1-1; D call uncertain. From germline, CDR1 is MNHNS and CDR2 SASEGT. Trimming removed 0 bases from V and 0 bases from J, with 11 bases in between. This CDR3 region has 16 residues. CDR3 sequence: CASSEALLDLNTEAFF. CDR3 bases: TGTGCCAGCAGTGAAGCGCTTCTAGATCTGAACACTGAAGCTTTCTTT.

Here the CDR3 reads CASSPGPINYGYTF. The CDR3 nucleotides read TGCGCCAGCAGCCCGGGGCCGATTAACTATGGCTACACCTTC. The chain employs TRBV5-1 and TRBJ1-2, with a tentative D call TRBD1 (5 bases). The V and J ends lost 4 bases and 1 base respectively, with 11 bases between them. This CDR3 region has 14 residues. Germline V gene lookup returns CDR1 SGHRS and CDR2 YFSETQ.

The gene calls are TRBV9 and TRBJ2-3; D call uncertain. The CDR3 runs 15 residues. Trimming left V 0 bases short and J 3 bases short, with 11 bases between. Per germline, CDR1 SGDLS and CDR2 YYNGEE. CDR3 region: CASSVGSVLTDTQYF. In DNA form, the CDR3 reads TGTGCCAGCAGCGTAGGATCGGTTCTTACAGATACGCAGTATTTT.

This chain uses TRBV5-8 with TRBJ2-6; the D gene is possibly TRBD1 (6 bases). Trimming took 4 bases from V and 1 from J, leaving 9 bases between them. The CDR3 runs to 15 residues. Germline V lookup: CDR1 SGHTS, CDR2 YDEGEE. For the CDR3, the DNA is TGTGCCAGCAGCGCTGACAGGTCTGGGGCCAACGTCCTGACTTTC. Amino acid sequence: CASSADRSGANVLTF. The full variable domain, its missing parts supplied by reference TRBV5-8 and TRBJ2-6, is EAGVTQSPTHLIKTRGQQATLRCSPISGHTSVYWYQQALGLGLQFLLWYDEGEERNRGNFPPRFSGRQFPNYSSELNVNALELEDSALYLCASSADRSGANVLTFGAGSRLTVL.

This sequence joins TRBV4-3 and TRBJ1-6; 8 positions match TRBD1. Trimming cost V 0 bases and J 8 bases; bases outside gene matches: 3. CDR1 and CDR2 (germline): LGHNA, YSLEER. This CDR3 spans 15 amino acids. CDR3 protein: CASSQDGQGHSPLHF. CDR3 DNA: TGCGCCAGCAGCCAAGACGGACAGGGTCATTCACCCCTCCACTTT.

This clone was observed once. The V gene is TRBV20-1, the J gene TRBJ2-7, with no clear D. The CDR3 consists of 11 residues. From germline, CDR1 is DFQATT and CDR2 SNEGSKA (reference sequence). The V and J ends lost 0 bases and 2 bases respectively, with 2 bases between them. In DNA form, the CDR3 reads TGCAGTGCTAGAGATACCTACGAGCAGTACTTC. As protein: CSARDTYEQYF.

V gene TRBV6-2 or TRBV6-3 combines with J gene TRBJ2-7; no definite D call. CDR1 is MNHEY and CDR2 is SVGEGT in the germline V gene. Trimming pared 2 bases from V and 4 bases from J, leaving 12 bases between. This CDR3 spans 14 amino acids. The CDR3 DNA follows: TGTGCCAGCAGTTACGGGTTAAGTAAATACGAGCAGTACTTC. Translation: CASSYGLSKYEQYF.

The rearrangement links TRBV7-9 to TRBJ2-2, with D tentatively TRBD1 (6 bases). V lost 7 bases and J lost 7, with 10 bases in between. CDR1 is SEHNR, CDR2 FQNEAQ, per germline (reference sequence). The CDR3 spans 12 residues. Here the CDR3 reads CASKQGSGELFF. The CDR3 DNA sequence: TGTGCCAGCAAGCAGGGGAGCGGGGAGCTGTTTTTT.

V and J are TRBV2 and TRBJ2-2; 7 bases are shared with TRBD2. The CDR3 has 16 residues. Losses at the gene ends were 2 bases for V and 3 bases for J; bases not matched to a gene: 6. Germline V lookup: CDR1 SNHLY, CDR2 FYNNEI. CDR3 DNA sequence: TGTGCCAGCAGTGAAATCGGGACTATAGACACCGGGGAGCTGTTTTTT. Translation: CASSEIGTIDTGELFF.

The V and J genes are TRBV7-9 and TRBJ1-3; a weak D match, TRBD1 (5 bases). This CDR3 has 14 amino acids. Trimming cost V 5 bases and J 4 bases, with 12 bases left between them. Germline assignment: CDR1 SEHNR and CDR2 FQNEAQ (reference sequence). Written as DNA, the CDR3 is TGTGCCAGCAGCCCGGACATTTCCGGAAACACCATATATTTT. It yields the protein CASSPDISGNTIYF.

This chain connects TRBV6-5 to TRBJ1-1; 10 bases fit TRBD1. Germline CDR1 MNHEY, CDR2 SVGAGI. The CDR3 loop spans 14 amino acids. V lost 6 bases, J lost 10 bases, and 11 bases stayed unmatched. The CDR3: CASRYGGQGRVAFF. DNA for the CDR3: TGTGCCAGCAGATACGGGGGACAGGGGAGGGTAGCTTTCTTT.

The V gene is TRBV5-1, the J gene TRBJ2-3; D is perhaps TRBD1 (6 bases). V lost 1 base to trimming and J lost 4 bases, with 13 bases between them. The CDR3 contains 15 residues. Germline CDR1 reads SGHRS; CDR2 reads YFSETQ. The CDR3 sequence: CASSLLTGVADTQYF. Written as DNA, the CDR3 is TGCGCCAGCAGCTTGTTGACAGGCGTCGCAGATACGCAGTATTTT.

CDR3 sequence: CASSAGTVMNTEAFF. CDR3 in DNA: TGCGCCAGCAGCGCGGGGACGGTCATGAACACTGAAGCTTTCTTT. The V and J genes are TRBV5-1 and TRBJ1-1; tentatively, D is TRBD1 (5 bases). Germline V gives CDR1 SGHRS, CDR2 YFSETQ. The CDR3 is 15 residues long. The ends were cut back, 4 bases at V and 0 bases at J, with 13 bases in the middle.

This chain links TRBV14 with TRBJ1-5; D gene ambiguous. Germline V gene data show CDR1 as SGHDN and CDR2 as FVKESK. The CDR3 extends over 13 amino acids. The V gene lost 4 bases and the J gene lost 2 bases, with 6 bases spanning the gap. The CDR3 is CASSPTGNQPQHF. CDR3 in DNA: TGTGCCAGCAGCCCAACGGGCAATCAGCCCCAGCATTTT.

The rearrangement uses TRBV7-9 and TRBJ2-7, with D tentatively TRBD1 (5 bases). Germline CDR1 is SEHNR and CDR2 is FQNEAQ (reference sequence). V dropped 1 base and J dropped 2 bases, with 12 bases sitting between them. The length of the CDR3 is 15 residues. CDR3 nucleotide sequence: TGTGCCAGCAGCTTAGGCAGGGAATGGACCTACGAGCAGTACTTC. Protein sequence: CASSLGREWTYEQYF. The variable domain in full, with the rest retrieved from reference TRBV7-9 and TRBJ2-7, is DTGVSQNPRHKITKRGQNVTFRCDPISEHNRLYWYRQTLGQGPEFLTYFQNEAQLEKSRLLSDRFSAERPKGSFSTLEIQRTEQGDSAMYLCASSLGREWTYEQYFGPGTRLTVT.

CDR3 sequence (DNA): TGTGCCAGCTCAACTACCTCTGGCCGTCAGCAGTACTTC. Translated, it gives CASSTTSGRQQYF. The gene calls are TRBV18 and TRBJ2-7, with unresolved D. Germline V lookup: CDR1 KGHSH, CDR2 LQKENI. V lost 5 bases and J 8 bases, leaving 16 bases between the germline ends. The CDR3 covers 13 residues.

This clone was observed a single time. This chain links TRBV28 with TRBJ1-1, with D unresolved. The V gene lost 2 bases and the J gene lost 1 base, with 5 bases spanning the gap. The germline V gene has CDR1 MDHEN and CDR2 SYDVKM. This CDR3 is 13 amino acids long. CDR3 in DNA: TGTGCCAGCAGTTTACCAGAGAACACTGAAGCTTTCTTT. Its translation: CASSLPENTEAFF.

The rearrangement uses TRBV28 and TRBJ1-3; D is possibly TRBD1 (5 bases). With 5 bases removed from V and 4 bases from J, the gap between germline ends came to 12 bases. The CDR3 spans 14 residues. The germline V gene has CDR1 MDHEN and CDR2 SYDVKM. CDR3 nucleotide sequence: TGTGCCAGCAGTCCCAACAGGCGAGGAAACACCATATATTTT. This sequence encodes CASSPNRRGNTIYF.

This rearrangement joins TRBV9 to TRBJ1-2, with 7 bases fitting TRBD1. Germline V gene lookup returns CDR1 SGDLS and CDR2 YYNGEE. This CDR3 spans 13 amino acids. V lost 2 bases, J lost 8 bases, and 6 bases stayed unmatched. This chain's CDR3 is CASSVLTGEGYTF. The DNA for the CDR3 is TGTGCCAGCAGCGTCCTTACAGGGGAAGGCTACACCTTC.

Only a few counts were recorded for this clone. The chain couples TRBV4-3 to TRBJ1-2; D uncertain. V lost 1 base, J lost 4 bases, and 13 bases lay in between. CDR1 and CDR2 from the germline V gene are LGHNA and YSLEER. The CDR3 has 15 residues. Here the CDR3 DNA reads TGCGCCAGCAGCCAAGGAGGTAATAACGTCTATGGCTACACCTTC. This translates into CASSQGGNNVYGYTF.

The CDR3 here is CASSLNGGNEQFF. The CDR3 DNA is TGTGCCAGCAGCTTGAACGGAGGCAATGAGCAGTTCTTC. This chain joins TRBV5-4 and TRBJ2-1, with TRBD2 as a possible D gene (5 bases). The CDR3 totals 13 residues. Per the germline V gene, CDR1 is SGHNT and CDR2 is YYREEE (reference sequence). Between the trimmed V and J ends, which lost 1 base and 6 bases, there was a span of 8 bases. The complete variable domain, with remaining parts taken from reference TRBV5-4 and TRBJ2-1, reads ETGVTQSPTHLIKTRGQQVTLRCSSQSGHNTVSWYQQALGQGPQFIFQYYREEENGRGNFPPRFSGLQFPNYSSELNVNALELDDSALYLCASSLNGGNEQFFGPGTRLTVL.

The V and J genes are TRBV4-1 and TRBJ1-6; D call uncertain. The CDR3 has 15 amino acids. Per germline, CDR1 MGHRA and CDR2 YSYEKL. Trimming pared 3 bases from V and 7 bases from J, leaving 13 bases between. CDR3 coding DNA: TGCGCCAGCAGCCATCCGCTAGGGCGCAATTCACCCCTCCACTTT. Translated: CASSHPLGRNSPLHF.

The chain combines TRBV11-2 with TRBJ2-5; 8 positions agree with TRBD1. Germline V gene lookup returns CDR1 SGHAT and CDR2 FQNNGV. The J segment lost 4 bases and the V segment lost 4 bases, leaving 8 bases of the junction unmatched. CDR3 size: 15 residues. The CDR3 region has the DNA TGTGCCAGCAGCTCGGACAGGGACATCCCAGAGACCCAGTACTTC. Residues: CASSSDRDIPETQYF.